What follows are 23 T cell receptor beta chains derived from one specimen sequenced in a study of T-cell memory formation after mild COVID-19. TCRdb redid the calling of the 5' RACE reads with MiXCR, one entry per CDR3 protein. Seen here are roughly 180,000 distinct CDR3 sequences, around a sixth observed once, and the top ten hold more than 3%. The sequencing sample was made of PBMCs or a T cell subset sorted from them (not recorded which). The receptor set was obtained from a man between 18 and 35 years old who had mild COVID-19 (a few samples of this study predate the infection). Cell type and time point are not known.

The CDR3 here is CATEGLAGGLHEQFF. As DNA, the CDR3 is TGTGCCACGGAGGGACTAGCGGGGGGGCTGCATGAGCAGTTCTTC. The chain combines TRBV24-1 with TRBJ2-1; 16 bases agree with TRBD2. This CDR3 spans 15 amino acids. Germline CDR1 reads KGHDR; CDR2 reads SFDVKD. V lost 10 bases to trimming and J lost 8 bases; unmatched junction nucleotides: 7.

The chain couples TRBV21-1 to TRBJ2-7; the D call TRBD2 from the table was never checked on the DNA. TRBV21-1 is a pseudogene segment. The CDR3 runs to 18 residues. Written as DNA, the CDR3 is TGTGCCAGCAGCAAATGGGGCGGGACTCATTTTAGCTCCTACGAGCAGTACGTC. Translating it yields CASSKWGGTHFSSYEQYV.

This clonotype was observed a handful of times. The chain links TRBV7-9 to TRBJ1-1; TRBD1 aligns across 7 bases. After removal of 3 bases from V and 8 bases from J, the junction contained 3 bases not matched to a gene. This CDR3 contains 12 residues. Per the germline V gene, CDR1 is SEHNR and CDR2 is FQNEAQ (reference sequence). The DNA for the CDR3 is TGTGCCAGCAGCTTGGAGGACAGGGAAGCTTTCTTT. Encoded protein: CASSLEDREAFF.

The rearrangement joins TRBV6-6 to TRBJ2-6; the D gene is possibly TRBD1 (7 bases). Trimming cost V 5 bases and J 0 bases, with 14 bases left between them. The CDR3 loop spans 17 amino acids. Germline V lookup: CDR1 MNHNY, CDR2 SVGAGI (reference sequence). CDR3 protein: CASSRAGGLSGANVLTF. The DNA for the CDR3 is TGTGCCAGCAGTAGGGCAGGGGGACTCTCTGGGGCCAACGTCCTGACTTTC.

The chain couples TRBV7-9 to TRBJ2-3; 7 bases map to TRBD1. V gave up 5 bases and J gave up 0 bases; unmatched junction bases: 8. The CDR3 length is 16 residues. Germline CDR1 reads SEHNR; CDR2 reads FQNEAQ (reference sequence). CDR3 amino acids: CASSPGTDFSTDTQYF. The CDR3 DNA reads TGTGCCAGCAGCCCTGGGACAGACTTTAGCACAGATACGCAGTATTTT.

V usage is TRBV20-1 and J usage is TRBJ1-5, with D tentatively TRBD1 (5 bases). This CDR3 is 13 amino acids long. With 6 bases removed from V and 7 bases from J, the gap between germline ends came to 16 bases. Germline V gene data show CDR1 as DFQATT and CDR2 as SNEGSKA (reference sequence). The CDR3 sequence is CSATRGGAQPQHF. CDR3 in DNA: TGCAGTGCCACTCGGGGGGGTGCCCAGCCCCAGCATTTT.

The chain recombines TRBV7-2 with TRBJ1-5; 8 bases match TRBD1. The CDR3 length is 14 residues. Germline CDR1 SGHTA, CDR2 FQGNSA. Trimming cost V 5 bases and J 3 bases; bases outside gene matches: 3. CDR3 loop: CASSRTGNNQPQHF. CDR3 coding DNA: TGTGCCAGCAGCCGGACAGGGAACAATCAGCCCCAGCATTTT. Filled out from reference TRBV7-2 and TRBJ1-5, the complete variable domain reads GAGVSQSPSNKVTEKGKDVELRCDPISGHTALYWYRQSLGQGLEFLIYFQGNSAPDKSGLPSDRFSAERTGGSVSTLTIQRTQQEDSAVYLCASSRTGNNQPQHFGDGTRLSIL.

This clonotype has just a few counts. The chain joins TRBV6-5 to TRBJ1-1, with TRBD1 matching over 8 bases. This CDR3 has 15 residues. J lost 2 bases, V lost 6 bases, and 8 bases had no gene match. The V gene's germline CDR1 is MNHEY and CDR2 SVGAGI. The CDR3 region is CASSHGQGYNTEAFF. CDR3 coding DNA: TGTGCCAGCAGCCACGGACAGGGCTACAACACTGAAGCTTTCTTT.

The chain uses TRBV7-9 and TRBJ2-7; maybe TRBD1 (5 bases). The ends were cut back, 1 base at V and 3 bases at J, with 10 bases in the middle. CDR1 is SEHNR and CDR2 is FQNEAQ in the germline V gene (reference sequence). The CDR3 runs 14 residues. The DNA of the CDR3 is TGTGCCAGCAGCTTAGTTCCAGGGAACTACGAGCAGTACTTC. Amino acids: CASSLVPGNYEQYF.

This clonotype appeared a few times. This chain joins TRBV12-3 or TRBV12-4 and TRBJ1-5, with D hard to call. V dropped 2 bases and J dropped 4 bases, with 12 bases sitting between them. The CDR3 is 15 residues long. The CDR3 protein is CASSLREQSNQPQHF. For the CDR3, the DNA is TGTGCCAGCAGTTTACGGGAGCAGTCAAATCAGCCCCAGCATTTT.

J is TRBJ1-1 and V is TRBV21-1; the table's D gene call, TRBD1, was not cross checked with the DNA. TRBV21-1 is an annotated pseudogene. The CDR3 totals 13 residues. CDR3 in amino acids: CASTLRALSLAFF. Here the CDR3 DNA reads TGTGCCAGCACCCTACGGGCGCTCTCATTAGCTTTCTTT.

The chain couples TRBV12-3 or TRBV12-4 to TRBJ2-3; D remains unclear. V was shortened by 3 bases and J by 8 bases, with 3 bases between the two germline ends. CDR3 size: 10 residues. The CDR3: CASSFGTQYF. The CDR3 region has the DNA TGTGCCAGCAGTTTTGGTACGCAGTATTTT.

The V gene is TRBV15, the J gene TRBJ1-2; D possibly corresponds to TRBD1 (6 bases). CDR1 is LNHNV, CDR2 YYDKDF, per germline (reference sequence). Between the trimmed V and J ends, which lost 1 base and 8 bases, there was a span of 11 bases. CDR3 size: 13 residues. In DNA, the CDR3 is TGTGCCACCAGCAGAGGACAGGCGGAGGGCTACACCTTC. Amino acids: CATSRGQAEGYTF.

The chain combines TRBV12-3 or TRBV12-4 with TRBJ2-5; the D is unclear. The V and J ends lost 5 bases and 5 bases respectively, with 9 bases between them. This CDR3 comprises 12 residues. In DNA form, the CDR3 reads TGTGCCAGCAGTATCACGAGGGAGACCCAGTACTTC. Amino acids: CASSITRETQYF.

This chain uses TRBV24-1 with TRBJ2-5; either TRBD1 or TRBD2 may fit D (6 bases each). The germline V gene has CDR1 KGHDR and CDR2 SFDVKD. V lost 5 bases and J lost 5, with 17 bases in between. This CDR3 spans 15 amino acids. This CDR3 reads CATSGGAGSEETQYF. The CDR3 DNA reads as TGTGCCACCAGTGGGGGGGCGGGAAGCGAGGAGACCCAGTACTTC.

The V call is TRBV6-6, the J call TRBJ1-2; 7 bases match TRBD1. The CDR3 is made up of 13 amino acids. Germline lookup yields CDR1 MNHNY and CDR2 SVGAGI (reference sequence). The ends lost 4 bases at V and 3 bases at J; junction bases unmatched: 2. CDR3 sequence (DNA): TGTGCCAGCAGTTCAGGGGGTGACTATGGCTACACCTTC. This sequence encodes CASSSGGDYGYTF.

This clonotype was observed at least ten times. The chain joins TRBV29-1 to TRBJ1-1, with D perhaps TRBD1 (5 bases). The CDR3 extends over 13 amino acids. The V end lost 4 bases, the J end lost 0 bases, and 9 bases lay between the germline ends. The V gene's germline CDR1 is SQVTM and CDR2 ANQGSEA. This chain's CDR3 is CSVGQLMNTEAFF. CDR3 DNA sequence: TGCAGCGTTGGACAGTTGATGAACACTGAAGCTTTCTTT.

The CDR3 here is CASGLDGTGKHF. Written as DNA, the CDR3 is TGTGCTAGTGGTTTGGACGGGACAGGGAAACATTTT. The rearrangement uses TRBV12-5 and TRBJ1-5, with 9 bases aligning to TRBD1. Germline loops: CDR1 LGHNT, CDR2 FRNRAP. V shed 1 base and J 16 bases; nucleotides not matched to a gene: 5. This CDR3 region has 12 residues.

The chain joins TRBV4-3 to TRBJ1-2; TRBD1 might be the D (6 bases). V dropped 0 bases and J dropped 4 bases, with 9 bases sitting between them. Germline V lookup: CDR1 LGHNA, CDR2 YSLEER. This CDR3 contains 14 residues. CDR3 sequence: CASSQELTGYGYTF. The CDR3 DNA reads as TGCGCCAGCAGCCAAGAACTGACAGGCTATGGCTACACCTTC.

At least ten counts were recorded for this clonotype. The chain carries TRBV11-2 and TRBJ2-5, with 9 bases aligning to TRBD1. The CDR3 runs 16 residues. Germline-derived CDR1 and CDR2 are SGHAT and FQNNGV. V shed 7 bases, J shed 6 bases, and the junction held 15 bases outside the gene matches. CDR3 protein: CASTPFRDRVIKTQYF. CDR3 nucleotides: TGTGCCAGCACCCCCTTCCGGGACAGGGTGATCAAGACCCAGTACTTC.

This chain joins TRBV18 and TRBJ2-7; D is uncertain. The V gene's germline CDR1 is KGHSH and CDR2 LQKENI. The V gene lost 3 bases and the J gene lost 3 bases, with 9 bases spanning the gap. This CDR3 has 13 residues. The DNA of the CDR3 is TGTGCCAGCTCACCCTCGATTTTCTACGAGCAGTACTTC. It encodes CASSPSIFYEQYF. Full variable domain (rest looked up from reference TRBV18 and TRBJ2-7): NAGVMQNPRHLVRRRGQEARLRCSPMKGHSHVYWYRQLPEEGLKFMVYLQKENIIDESGMPKERFSAEFPKEGPSILRIQQVVRGDSAAYFCASSPSIFYEQYFGPGTRLTVT.

This clonotype has just a few counts. V is TRBV7-9 and J is TRBJ2-7, with D possibly matching TRBD2 (6 bases). The length of the CDR3 is 12 residues. Trimming shortened V by 5 bases and J by 6 bases, and 11 bases separated the two germline ends. Germline V lookup: CDR1 SEHNR, CDR2 FQNEAQ (reference sequence). The CDR3 bases are TGTGCCAGCAGCCCTGGAGGGGCCGAGCAGTACGTC. It yields the protein CASSPGGAEQYV.

CDR3: CASRAGQNTEAFF. As DNA, the CDR3 is TGTGCCAGCAGGGCGGGACAGAACACTGAAGCTTTCTTT. The V call is TRBV6-2 or TRBV6-3, the J call TRBJ1-1; D possibly corresponds to TRBD1 (6 bases). The length of the CDR3 is 13 residues. Germline lookup yields CDR1 MNHEY and CDR2 SVGEGT. The V end lost 6 bases, the J end lost 1 base, and 9 bases lay between the germline ends.